The 25 T cell receptor beta chains listed next were all sequenced from one sample in a study of CD8 T cells in ankylosing spondylitis. Their antigen targets remain unknown. TCRdb re-derived calls from the 5' RACE reads in MiXCR, one entry per CDR3 protein. The sample lists some 200,000 distinct CDR3 sequences, around 6.6% occurring once. Notes on the study in general: Characteristic of ankylosing spondylitis blood, it appeared, was a TCR beta motif comprising about eight highly homologous variants.

The source material was blood, either unsorted or a sorted T cell fraction (not recorded which). The receptors here all came from a male donor with ankylosing spondylitis.

This clonotype was seen a few times. The rearrangement links TRBV4-3 to TRBJ1-6; TRBD1 matches 8 bases. This CDR3 comprises 15 residues. V lost 1 base to trimming and J lost 7 bases; unmatched junction nucleotides: 3. Per germline, CDR1 LGHNA and CDR2 YSLEER. CDR3 sequence (DNA): TGCGCCAGCAGCCAAGCGACAGGGGCCAATTCACCCCTCCACTTT. It translates to CASSQATGANSPLHF.

This clonotype was picked up many times. The gene calls are TRBV4-3 and TRBJ2-3; D is undetermined. The V end lost 1 base, the J end lost 3 bases, and 11 bases lay between the germline ends. The CDR3 consists of 15 residues. Germline lookup yields CDR1 LGHNA and CDR2 YSLEER. The CDR3 sequence: CASSQAWDVTDTQYF. Written as DNA, the CDR3 is TGCGCCAGCAGCCAAGCCTGGGATGTTACAGATACGCAGTATTTT.

This clonotype was detected only a few times. The chain is built from TRBV7-2 and TRBJ2-2; D is perhaps TRBD1 (6 bases). Germline V gene data show CDR1 as SGHTA and CDR2 as FQGNSA. V was trimmed by 2 bases and J by 8 bases, leaving 9 bases between them. This CDR3 contains 13 residues. The CDR3, as DNA: TGTGCCAGCAGCTTATACAGGGCTGGGGAGCTGTTTTTT. Its translation is CASSLYRAGELFF.

This clonotype was seen many times. DNA of the CDR3: TGCGCCAGCAGCTTGGATCGCAGGGGCTCCTACAATGAGCAGTTCTTC. This encodes CASSLDRRGSYNEQFF. The chain links TRBV5-1 to TRBJ2-1, with D maybe TRBD1 (6 bases). Germline-derived CDR1 and CDR2 are SGHRS and YFSETQ. The CDR3 loop spans 16 amino acids. V lost 0 bases and J lost 0, with 10 bases in between.

The chain recombines TRBV6-5 with TRBJ1-2; 8 bases line up with TRBD1. This CDR3 has 14 amino acids. Germline lookup yields CDR1 MNHEY and CDR2 SVGAGI. V was pared by 6 bases and J by 4 bases, with 7 bases of the junction left unmatched. The CDR3 DNA follows: TGTGCCAGCAGCGACAGGGGCCCTCGCTATGGCTACACCTTC. This sequence encodes CASSDRGPRYGYTF.

V gene TRBV6-5 combines with J gene TRBJ2-5; possibly TRBD1 or TRBD2 for D (6 bases each). Germline V gene data show CDR1 as MNHEY and CDR2 as SVGAGI. The V end lost 0 bases, the J end lost 5 bases, and 13 bases lay between the germline ends. The CDR3 is made up of 15 amino acids. The CDR3 region is CASSYSRGAGETQYF. CDR3 in DNA: TGTGCCAGCAGTTACTCGAGGGGGGCCGGTGAGACCCAGTACTTC.

CDR3 residues: CASRDGGEYEQFF. As DNA, the CDR3 is TGTGCCAGCAGGGACGGAGGGGAATATGAGCAGTTCTTC. The genes are TRBV6-2 or TRBV6-3 and TRBJ2-1; TRBD2 might be the D (6 bases). The germline gives CDR1 MNHEY, CDR2 SVGEGT. The CDR3 runs 13 residues. The V end was cut by 6 bases, the J end by 8 bases, with 14 bases between.

This clonotype occurred many times. This sequence joins TRBV27 and TRBJ2-7; 14 nucleotides align to TRBD2. CDR1 is MNHEY and CDR2 is SMNVEV in the germline V gene (reference sequence). With V trimmed by 4 bases and J by 3 bases, 2 bases remained unmatched. The CDR3 runs 15 residues. The CDR3 loop is CASSSGTSGSYEQYF. The CDR3, as DNA: TGTGCCAGCAGTTCCGGGACTAGCGGGAGCTACGAGCAGTACTTC.

This clonotype was found many times. This chain joins TRBV19 and TRBJ2-1; TRBD2 is a possible D gene (6 bases). The CDR3 consists of 14 residues. V lost 4 bases to trimming and J lost 8 bases, with 15 bases between them. Germline V gene sequence: CDR1 LNHDA, CDR2 SQIVND (reference sequence). The DNA of the CDR3 is TGTGCCAGTAGTAGGGCGGGACGGCCTGATGAGCAGTTCTTC. This sequence encodes CASSRAGRPDEQFF.

The chain uses TRBV7-2 and TRBJ1-1, with D tentatively TRBD1 (5 bases). This CDR3 is built from 15 residues. Germline assignment: CDR1 SGHTA and CDR2 FQGNSA. V was shortened by 3 bases and J by 4 bases, with 15 bases between the two germline ends. For the CDR3, the DNA is TGTGCCAGCAGCTTCCCCGCGGGGCGGAGCACTGAAGCTTTCTTT. Residues: CASSFPAGRSTEAFF.

The CDR3 DNA reads as TGTGCCAGCAGCCGGCGACAGGGGGCGCTGAATGAGCAGTTCTTC. This gives the protein CASSRRQGALNEQFF. The chain uses TRBV7-2 and TRBJ2-1; 10 bases line up with TRBD1. This CDR3 is 15 amino acids long. Per germline, CDR1 SGHTA and CDR2 FQGNSA. Trimming took 5 bases from V and 7 from J; bases not matched to a gene: 8.

This clonotype was detected many times. The V call is TRBV28, the J call TRBJ1-2; D is undetermined. CDR1 is MDHEN, CDR2 SYDVKM, per germline. The CDR3 covers 13 residues. V gave up 7 bases and J gave up 4 bases, with 13 bases separating them. The CDR3 loop reads CASTLDGRYGYTF. The CDR3 nucleotides read TGTGCCAGCACCCTCGACGGACGCTATGGCTACACCTTC.

This clonotype was seen many times. The V and J genes are TRBV7-2 and TRBJ2-5; 8 bases line up with TRBD2. The CDR3 is made up of 15 amino acids. V lost 6 bases and J lost 5; bases outside the gene matches: 11. Germline-derived CDR1 and CDR2 are SGHTA and FQGNSA. In nucleotides, the CDR3 is TGTGCCAGCAGTGCCGGGACTAGTTACGGGGAGACCCAGTACTTC. Its translation: CASSAGTSYGETQYF.

This clonotype was recorded at least ten times. The chain has TRBV7-8 and TRBJ1-5; possibly TRBD1 for D (6 bases). The length of the CDR3 is 16 residues. V gave up 1 base and J gave up 3 bases, with 13 bases separating them. Germline CDR1 reads SGHVS; CDR2 reads FQNEAQ. DNA of the CDR3: TGTGCCAGCAGCTTAGAAGGGACACTCATCAATCAGCCCCAGCATTTT. It yields the protein CASSLEGTLINQPQHF.

This clonotype was detected a few times. The chain uses TRBV28 and TRBJ2-1; the match to TRBD1 covers 7 bases. The V gene end was trimmed by 4 bases and the J gene end by 8 bases; junction bases not matched to a gene: 14. Germline loops: CDR1 MDHEN, CDR2 SYDVKM. The CDR3 sequence is 16 residues long. For the CDR3, the DNA is TGTGCCAGCAGTTCCCCGGGACAGTTAATACTCGATGAGCAGTTCTTC. This sequence encodes CASSSPGQLILDEQFF.

This clonotype has a count of ten or more. This chain joins TRBV28 and TRBJ1-2; D uncertain. V was clipped by 6 bases and J by 0 bases, with 5 bases between them. Germline lookup yields CDR1 MDHEN and CDR2 SYDVKM. The length of the CDR3 is 12 residues. The CDR3 DNA reads as TGTGCCAGCAGAGAACCTAACTATGGCTACACCTTC. This gives the protein CASREPNYGYTF.

This clonotype was seen at least ten times. V gene TRBV20-1 combines with J gene TRBJ2-3; TRBD2 matches at 7 bases. From germline, CDR1 is DFQATT and CDR2 SNEGSKA (reference sequence). The CDR3 loop spans 14 amino acids. Trimming removed 2 bases from V and 6 bases from J; junction bases left unmatched: 8. The CDR3 is CSARFRTRGDTQYF. In nucleotides, the CDR3 is TGCAGTGCTAGATTCCGGACTAGAGGGGATACGCAGTATTTT.

There are a few counts of this clonotype. The genes are TRBV7-2 and TRBJ1-5; D is possibly TRBD1 (6 bases). The CDR3 length is 15 residues. The ends were cut back, 1 base at V and 7 bases at J, with 14 bases in the middle. CDR1 is SGHTA and CDR2 is FQGNSA in the germline V gene. The CDR3 bases are TGTGCCAGCAGCTTAGGTGGGGGGGCAAGGCAGCCCCAGCATTTT. Protein: CASSLGGGARQPQHF.

This clonotype has at least ten counts. The chain joins TRBV14 to TRBJ2-7; 10 bases are shared with TRBD1. Germline V lookup: CDR1 SGHDN, CDR2 FVKESK. Losses at the gene ends were 3 bases for V and 3 bases for J; bases not matched to a gene: 5. The CDR3 totals 15 residues. The CDR3 sequence: CASSHLGQGDYEQYF. CDR3 DNA sequence: TGTGCCAGCAGCCACCTTGGACAGGGGGACTACGAGCAGTACTTC.

This clonotype was seen at least ten times. V usage is TRBV20-1 and J usage is TRBJ2-1; D is perhaps TRBD2 (6 bases). CDR1 is DFQATT and CDR2 is SNEGSKA in the germline V gene (reference sequence). V shed 3 bases and J shed 4 bases, with 7 bases lying between them. This CDR3 is 12 amino acids long. The CDR3 is CSASGGYNEQFF. The DNA for the CDR3 is TGCAGTGCTAGTGGGGGGTACAATGAGCAGTTCTTC.

This clonotype was picked up many times. V gene TRBV7-9 combines with J gene TRBJ1-2, with TRBD1 as a possible D gene (5 bases). The ends were cut back, 0 bases at V and 3 bases at J, with 8 bases in the middle. Germline V gene sequence: CDR1 SEHNR, CDR2 FQNEAQ (reference sequence). The CDR3 is made up of 14 amino acids. The CDR3 DNA is TGTGCCAGCAGCTTAGCGCGGGGGGACTATGGCTACACCTTC. It specifies CASSLARGDYGYTF.

This clonotype was recorded many times. The chain links TRBV3-1 to TRBJ2-7, with 9 bases matching TRBD2. V shed 1 base, J shed 0 bases, and the junction held 7 bases outside the gene matches. The CDR3 has 17 amino acids. Germline V CDR1 and CDR2: LGHDT, YNNKEL (reference sequence). Here the CDR3 DNA reads TGTGCCAGCAGCCAAGTACTAGCGGGCTCCAGCTCCTACGAGCAGTACTTC. Translation: CASSQVLAGSSSYEQYF.

In its sample, this clonotype was seen many times. The chain combines TRBV28 with TRBJ2-7; D gene ambiguous. Germline V lookup: CDR1 MDHEN, CDR2 SYDVKM. The CDR3 covers 14 residues. V lost 1 base and J lost 0, with 7 bases in between. The CDR3 loop is CASSLYRFSYEQYF. The CDR3 bases are TGTGCCAGCAGTTTATACCGATTCTCCTACGAGCAGTACTTC.

This clonotype appeared many times. The junction does not match germline at one end; this may be a read error. This chain connects TRBV6-5 to TRBJ1-1; D call uncertain. CDR3 length equals 14 residues. Germline V gene lookup returns CDR1 MNHEY and CDR2 SVGAGI. The CDR3 DNA sequence: TGTGCCAGCAGTTACCCTGGGTCGAACGCTGAAGCTTTCTTT. Translated, it gives CASSYPGSNAEAFF.

This clonotype has ten or more counts. The V gene is TRBV29-1, the J gene TRBJ2-7, with a tentative D call TRBD2 (5 bases). This CDR3 spans 11 amino acids. Germline values: CDR1 SQVTM, CDR2 ANQGSEA. V was cut by 5 bases and J by 3 bases, with 8 bases left in between. The CDR3 region has the DNA TGCAGCGTTATCCGGGACTACGAGCAGTACTTC. Translating it yields CSVIRDYEQYF.